This T cell receptor beta chain is drawn from a study of high-grade serous ovarian cancer treatment subgroups. General study results and limits: Same-patient tumor repertoires overlapped at about 0.095 to 0.8; different patients barely overlapped. The analyses considered CDR3 and ignored CDR1 and CDR2.

About this clone itself: The target antigen is unknown.

Germline V gene lookup returns CDR1 MNHNY and CDR2 SVGAGI (reference sequence). Trimming cost V 6 bases and J 6 bases; bases outside gene matches: 1. The CDR3 sequence is 12 residues long. Tumor samples were obtained before definitive surgery or chemotherapy. Some clones are missing from TCRdb's copy, which holds only in-frame ones; the method was immunoSEQ multiplex PCR. The sample includes about 36,000 clones, roughly three quarters of them seen just once. The source is a human donor with high-grade serous ovarian cancer. The rearrangement joins TRBV6-6 to TRBJ2-1; 8 bases line up with TRBD2. Sequenced input: tumor tissue. CDR3 coding DNA: TGTGCCAGCAGAGGGACTAGCAATGAGCAGTTCTTC. This codes for CASRGTSNEQFF.